These 6 T cell receptor beta chains share one sample of origin, sequenced in a study of PD-1 blockade in classical Hodgkin lymphoma. All patients relapsed after autologous stem cell transplantation, and brentuximab vedotin exposure varied. Only in-frame clones appear in the TCRdb table, and some are missing; sequencing was by immunoSEQ multiplex PCR. The table has 20,000 to 30,000 clones, about 86% seen once; the top ten hold around 20%. Sequencing was performed on peripheral blood mononuclear cells (PBMCs), taken before the second cycle of nivolumab. Receptor source: a human donor with classical Hodgkin lymphoma.

The count of this clone is one. This chain connects TRBV18 to TRBJ2-7; 12 positions match TRBD2. Germline trimming cut 6 bases from V and 0 bases from J; bases unmatched to any gene: 9. The CDR3 is made up of 17 amino acids. The germline V gene has CDR1 KGHSH and CDR2 LQKENI. The CDR3 region is CASSPTSGGTSSYEQYF. The DNA of the CDR3 is TGTGCCAGCTCGCCCACTAGCGGGGGGACGAGCTCCTACGAGCAGTACTTC.

CDR3 nucleotide sequence: TGTGCCAGCAGGACTAGTCCTGGATCCTACGAGCAGTACTTC. It encodes CASRTSPGSYEQYF. The genes are TRBV6-1 and TRBJ2-7; TRBD2 might be the D (6 bases). The CDR3 length is 14 residues. Germline-derived CDR1 and CDR2 are MNHNS and SASEGT. The germline V and J ends were trimmed by 6 bases and 1 base, with 13 bases remaining between them.

This clone was counted a single time. The chain has TRBV7-9 and TRBJ1-4; D gene ambiguous. This CDR3 comprises 14 residues. Germline V lookup: CDR1 SEHNR, CDR2 FQNEAQ (reference sequence). Trimming removed 1 base from V and 8 bases from J, with 11 bases in between. The CDR3 sequence is CASSLGQVQEKLFF. The CDR3 bases are TGTGCCAGCAGCTTAGGGCAGGTTCAAGAAAAACTGTTTTTT. The full variable domain, in which reference TRBV7-9 and TRBJ1-4 provide the parts outside the CDR3, is DTGVSQNPRHKITKRGQNVTFRCDPISEHNRLYWYRQTLGQGPEFLTYFQNEAQLEKSRLLSDRFSAERPKGSFSTLEIQRTEQGDSAMYLCASSLGQVQEKLFFGSGTQLSVL.

The V and J genes are TRBV19 and TRBJ2-2; possibly TRBD1 for D (5 bases). V gave up 7 bases and J gave up 2 bases, with 17 bases separating them. Germline V CDR1 and CDR2: LNHDA, SQIVND (reference sequence). The CDR3 spans 16 residues. The CDR3 DNA follows: TGTGCCAGTACCATTTCCTCGGACATAAACACCGGGGAGCTGTTTTTT. Translated, it gives CASTISSDINTGELFF.

This clone was seen only once. This chain uses TRBV5-1 with TRBJ1-4; D gene ambiguous. Trimming pared 0 bases from V and 3 bases from J, leaving 6 bases between. Per germline, CDR1 SGHRS and CDR2 YFSETQ. The CDR3 is 14 amino acids. The CDR3 reads CASSLGQSNEKLFF. CDR3 nucleotides: TGCGCCAGCAGCTTGGGGCAGTCTAATGAAAAACTGTTTTTT.

V and J are TRBV7-2 and TRBJ1-3, with D unresolved. This CDR3 comprises 14 residues. The germline V gene has CDR1 SGHTA and CDR2 FQGNSA. V was cut by 5 bases and J by 0 bases, with 8 bases left in between. The CDR3 region is CASSPFFSGNTIYF. The DNA of the CDR3 is TGTGCCAGCAGCCCCTTTTTCTCTGGAAACACCATATATTTT.